These T cell receptor beta chains were read from a single sample in a study of cytomegalovirus exposure and HLA in healthy donors. The repertoire was sequenced with immunoSEQ multiplex PCR; TCRdb's copy has only in-frame clones and lacks some. The sample holds about 100,000 clones; 65% to 80% are singletons and the top ten take about 4.2%. The sequenced sample was PBMCs. These receptors all come from a woman aged 45-65 years in good health and CMV-seropositive. CDR3s include the opening cysteine and the closing phenylalanine or tryptophan. A D gene is named only where the DNA matches it firmly. Rows may omit the clone size; those that give it use once, few, many or a size class.

CDR3 length | J gene | D gene | clone size | V gene | CDR3 DNA | CDR3 protein
12 | TRBJ2-7 | TRBD2 | NA | TRBV7-9 | TGTGCCAGCAGCCCTCGGACTAGTGAGCAGTACTTC | CASSPRTSEQYF
15 | TRBJ2-2 | NA | NA | TRBV2 | TGTGCCAGCAGCATCAGGCTTAGAGATGGCGGGGAGCTGTTTTTT | CASSIRLRDGGELFF
16 | TRBJ2-3 | TRBD2 | NA | TRBV25-1 | TGTGCCAGCAGCGCCACTAGCGGGGGGCTCACAGATACGCAGTATTTT | CASSATSGGLTDTQYF
16 | TRBJ1-4 | NA | NA | TRBV30 | TGTGCCTGGAGTGTAGGCGGGACCGTAATTAATGAAAAACTGTTTTTT | CAWSVGGTVINEKLFF
14 | TRBJ1-4 | NA | NA | TRBV6-5 | TGTGCCAGCAGTTACGGGCCAACTAATGAAAAACTGTTTTTT | CASSYGPTNEKLFF
12 | TRBJ1-1 | NA | NA | TRBV30 | TGTGCCTGGAGTGTACCCCGGGGGGTAGCTTTCTTT | CAWSVPRGVAFF
15 | TRBJ2-3 | NA | NA | TRBV15 | TGTGCCACCAGCAGAGAACAAACAACCACAGATACGCAGTATTTT | CATSREQTTTDTQYF
15 | TRBJ1-1 | NA | few | TRBV5-4 | TGTGCCAGCAGCTTGGGTGTGGGCGCAGACACTGAAGCTTTCTTT | CASSLGVGADTEAFF
14 | TRBJ2-7 | TRBD1 | NA | TRBV10-3 | TGTGCCATCAGTGAATCGGGACAGATGACCGAGCAGTACTTC | CAISESGQMTEQYF
16 | TRBJ2-2 | NA | NA | TRBV4-1 | TGCGCCAGCAGCCAGGCACAGGGATCGAACACCGGGGAGCTGTTTTTT | CASSQAQGSNTGELFF
11 | TRBJ2-1 | NA | few | TRBV5-8 | TGTGCCAGCACCTATCGGAATGAGCAGTTCTTC | CASTYRNEQFF
14 | TRBJ2-7 | TRBD1 | few | TRBV27 | TGTGCCAGCAGTTTACAGGGGGCGAACTACGAGCAGTACTTC | CASSLQGANYEQYF
15 | TRBJ2-1 | NA | NA | TRBV7-9 | TGTGCCAGCAGCTTATCGTCTAGCGTCTACAATGAGCAGTTCTTC | CASSLSSSVYNEQFF
16 | TRBJ1-6 | TRBD1 | few | TRBV7-3 | TGTGCCAGCAGCTTAAACTCCCGGGACAGGGCGTCACCCCTCCACTTT | CASSLNSRDRASPLHF
16 | TRBJ2-1 | TRBD2 | few | TRBV6-1 | TGTGCCAGCAGTGAATGGACTAGCGGGGCCTGGAATGAGCAGTTCTTC | CASSEWTSGAWNEQFF
14 | TRBJ2-1 | NA | NA | TRBV19 | TGTGCCAGTAGCACAGGGCCCCTGGGGAATGAGCAGTTCTTC | CASSTGPLGNEQFF
15 | TRBJ2-1 | NA | NA | TRBV11-1 | TGTGCCAGCAGCCTCCGGGGAGCGGTCGCCAATGAGCAGTTCTTC | CASSLRGAVANEQFF
18 | TRBJ2-4 | TRBD2 | NA | TRBV5-8 | TGTGCCAGCAGACCCGCGGGGGGGACCACTAAAGCCAAAAACATTCAGTACTTC | CASRPAGGTTKAKNIQYF
13 | TRBJ1-5 | NA | NA | TRBV30 | TGTGCCTGGAGTTCCCAGGTTAATCAGCCCCAGCATTTT | CAWSSQVNQPQHF
14 | TRBJ2-7 | NA | NA | TRBV29-1 | TGCAGCGTTGTCTGGAGGGACAGACTTTACGAGCAGTACTTC | CSVVWRDRLYEQYF
17 | TRBJ2-1 | TRBD2 | once | TRBV7-7 | TGTGCTAGCAGTTCCAACATAGCGGGAGTATCCTCCGATGAGCAGTTCTTC | CASSSNIAGVSSDEQFF
18 | TRBJ1-5 | TRBD1 | NA | TRBV28 | TGTGCCAGCAGTTCATCTCCCGGACAGGGGAATAGGGATCAGCCCCAGCATTTT | CASSSSPGQGNRDQPQHF
16 | TRBJ1-1 | NA | NA | TRBV18 | TGTGCCAGCTCACCACTCCAGGGCCAAATGAACACTGAAGCTTTCTTT | CASSPLQGQMNTEAFF
14 | TRBJ1-1 | NA | once | TRBV30 | TGTGCCTGGAGTATAGGCCTCAGGGATTCTGAAGCTTTCTTT | CAWSIGLRDSEAFF
14 | TRBJ2-7 | NA | NA | TRBV18 | TGTGCCAGCTCACCACCTAGAACCCTCTACGAGCAGTACTTC | CASSPPRTLYEQYF
15 | TRBJ2-3 | TRBD1 | NA | TRBV7-6 | TGTGCCAGCAGCCAAAGGGACAGGGGCGGGGATACGCAGTATTTT | CASSQRDRGGDTQYF
13 | TRBJ1-5 | TRBD1 | NA | TRBV19 | TGTGCCAGTAATTCACAGGGGGATTGGCCCCAGCATTTT | CASNSQGDWPQHF
14 | TRBJ1-3 | NA | NA | TRBV2 | TGTGCCAGCAGTGGACAACTCTCTGGAAACACCATATATTTT | CASSGQLSGNTIYF
15 | TRBJ1-1 | TRBD1 | few | TRBV30 | TGTGCCTGGAGTCCAGGGGACAGGGAAGTGAGTGAAGCTTTCTTT | CAWSPGDREVSEAFF
16 | TRBJ2-5 | TRBD2 | once | TRBV14 | TGTGCCAGCAGCCAAGATCGTCTAGCGGGAACAGAGACCCAGTACTTC | CASSQDRLAGTETQYF
14 | TRBJ1-2 | NA | few | TRBV7-9 | TGTGCCAGCAGCTTACATGGAGAGCTTTGGGGCTACACCTTC | CASSLHGELWGYTF
15 | TRBJ1-2 | TRBD1 | NA | TRBV4-1 | TGCGCCAGCAGCCAAGATCCGGGACAGGTCTATGGCTACACCTTC | CASSQDPGQVYGYTF
11 | TRBJ2-1 | NA | NA | TRBV7-9 | TGTGCCAGCAGCTCCGGCAATGAGCAGTTCTTC | CASSSGNEQFF
13 | TRBJ2-5 | NA | NA | TRBV9 | TGTGCCAGCAGCGTTACCTGGAGGGAGACCCAGTACTTC | CASSVTWRETQYF
16 | TRBJ2-7 | TRBD1 | NA | TRBV10-1 | TGCGCCAGCATGGGGACGCCGGGACAGGGAAGACACGAGCAGTACTTC | CASMGTPGQGRHEQYF
12 | TRBJ2-4 | NA | NA | TRBV29-1 | TGCAGCGTTGCACTAGGTGGAAACATTCAGTACTTC | CSVALGGNIQYF
12 | TRBJ2-5 | NA | NA | TRBV7-9 | TGTGCCAGCAGCTTCTCCTTTGAGACCCAGTACTTC | CASSFSFETQYF
13 | TRBJ1-3 | NA | many | TRBV10-3 | TGTGCCATCAGTTCCGGGAGAGGGGACACCATATATTTT | CAISSGRGDTIYF
16 | TRBJ2-1 | TRBD2 | NA | TRBV11-2 | TGTGCCAGCAGCTTAGGACTAGCGGGAACCTACAATGAGCAGTTCTTC | CASSLGLAGTYNEQFF
15 | TRBJ1-2 | TRBD1 | NA | TRBV5-1 | TGCGCCAGCAGCTTGGGTCAGGGGGTATCGAATGGCTACACCTTC | CASSLGQGVSNGYTF
15 | TRBJ2-1 | NA | NA | TRBV5-4 | TGTGCCAGCAGCTTGGACGGGACTTCCTACAATGAGCAGTTCTTC | CASSLDGTSYNEQFF
17 | TRBJ2-5 | NA | NA | TRBV21-1 | TGTGCCAGCAGCGGTCGATTGGGTCTTGGAAGACTAGAGACCCAGTACTTC | CASSGRLGLGRLETQYF
12 | TRBJ2-2 | NA | NA | TRBV7-9 | TGTGCCAGCAGCCCCCCCAGGGGAGAGCTGTTTTTT | CASSPPRGELFF
18 | TRBJ2-1 | TRBD2 | NA | TRBV27 | TGTGCCAGCAGTTTATCTCCTGGGGGCGGGGGGCCCTACAATGAGCAGTTCTTC | CASSLSPGGGGPYNEQFF
12 | TRBJ2-3 | NA | NA | TRBV2 | TGTGCCAGTCCCGGCGGGGTGGATACGCAGTATTTT | CASPGGVDTQYF
19 | TRBJ2-3 | TRBD2 | NA | TRBV11-2 | TGTGCCAGCAGCTTATCTAGCGGATCGGCTAGCGGTAGCACAGATACGCAGTATTTT | CASSLSSGSASGSTDTQYF
14 | TRBJ2-1 | TRBD1 | NA | TRBV6-1 | TGTGCCAGCACAAGGGACAGGGGCCACAATGAGCAGTTCTTC | CASTRDRGHNEQFF
13 | TRBJ1-5 | NA | NA | TRBV15 | TGTGCCACCGCAGGGTTGGGCAATCAGCCCCAGCATTTT | CATAGLGNQPQHF
14 | TRBJ1-1 | NA | NA | TRBV5-5 | TGTGCCAGCAGCTTGTCCGGGGGGAACACTGAAGCTTTCTTT | CASSLSGGNTEAFF
15 | TRBJ1-1 | NA | NA | TRBV19 | TGTGCCAGTAGTTTCTCCCTCGACAGCCCGGCTGAAGCTTTCTTT | CASSFSLDSPAEAFF